Presented here are 21 T cell receptor beta chains from one specimen sequenced in a study of shared clonotypes between healthy human individuals. Sequenced by immunoSEQ multiplex PCR; TCRdb stores in-frame clones only, minus some. The sample has fewer than 500,000 clones; about 80% are singletons. The sequenced sample was PBMCs. These receptors originate from a woman aged 35 to 49 in good health. Some clones in this sample may be carry-over from other donors' samples.

The chain recombines TRBV15 with TRBJ2-3, with D perhaps given as TRBD1 or TRBD2 (5 bases each). CDR1 is LNHNV and CDR2 is YYDKDF in the germline V gene (reference sequence). With 3 bases removed from V and 2 bases from J, the gap between germline ends came to 18 bases. This CDR3 has 17 amino acids. The CDR3 is CATSRGTGQETTDTQYF. CDR3 DNA: TGTGCCACCAGCAGGGGAACGGGGCAGGAGACCACAGATACGCAGTATTTT.

This clone occurred a few times. The V gene is TRBV2, the J gene TRBJ2-7, with a possible D match to TRBD2 (6 bases). Germline CDR1 and CDR2: SNHLY and FYNNEI. V was shortened by 6 bases and J by 0 bases, with 12 bases between the two germline ends. The CDR3 length is 14 residues. This CDR3 reads CASSRSGSSYEQYF. Written as DNA, the CDR3 is TGTGCCAGCAGCCGGTCCGGGAGCTCCTACGAGCAGTACTTC.

This sequence joins TRBV11-3 and TRBJ2-6; D is possibly TRBD1 or TRBD2 (5 bases each). CDR1 is SGHNT and CDR2 is YENEEA in the germline V gene. V was cut by 5 bases and J by 0 bases, with 11 bases left in between. The CDR3 runs to 16 residues. The CDR3 loop is CASSRDRDSGANVLTF. In DNA form, the CDR3 reads TGTGCCAGCAGCCGGGACCGGGACTCTGGGGCCAACGTCCTGACTTTC.

The table lists this clone with many counts. The chain couples TRBV9 to TRBJ2-6; D may be TRBD2 (6 bases). This CDR3 spans 20 amino acids. Germline lookup yields CDR1 SGDLS and CDR2 YYNGEE. V was trimmed by 4 bases and J by 1 base, leaving 24 bases between them. The CDR3 is CASSPRLVTGGNSGANVLTF. CDR3 nucleotide sequence: TGTGCCAGCAGCCCCCGTTTGGTGACTGGAGGGAATTCTGGGGCCAACGTCCTGACTTTC.

This clone was seen only a few times. CDR3 sequence: CASREGRWVNSPLHF. The CDR3 DNA reads as TGTGCCAGCAGGGAGGGACGGTGGGTTAATTCACCCCTCCACTTT. The rearrangement links TRBV2 to TRBJ1-6; TRBD1 is a possible D gene (5 bases). The CDR3 loop spans 15 amino acids. Germline V lookup: CDR1 SNHLY, CDR2 FYNNEI. V was pared by 6 bases and J by 6 bases, with 15 bases between.

V and J are TRBV5-4 and TRBJ2-4; D gene uncertain. The germline V gene encodes CDR1 SGHNT and CDR2 YYREEE (reference sequence). CDR3 length: 13 amino acids. V lost 0 bases, J lost 9 bases, and 10 bases lay in between. DNA of the CDR3: TGTGCCAGCAGCTTGGAGCAATATGGCATTCAGTACTTC. Its translation is CASSLEQYGIQYF.

The chain couples TRBV4-2 to TRBJ2-2; TRBD2 matches at 8 bases. The trim removed 4 bases at V and 7 bases at J, leaving 11 bases unmatched. The germline gives CDR1 LGHNA, CDR2 YNFKEQ. This CDR3 comprises 16 residues. The CDR3 DNA is TGTGCCAGCAGCCCACGAGGCGGGAGGATGGTCGGGGAGCTGTTTTTT. As protein: CASSPRGGRMVGELFF.

About this clone: A much larger clone lies one base from this, so it may be a read error. V is TRBV11-1 and J is TRBJ1-1; the D is unclear. Deletions cut 5 bases from V and 0 bases from J, with 7 bases between. This CDR3 has 13 amino acids. CDR1 is SGHAT and CDR2 is FQDESV in the germline V gene (reference sequence). CDR3 sequence: CASSNELNTEAFF. As DNA, the CDR3 is TGTGCCAGCAGCAATGAATTGAACACTGAAGCTTTCTTT.

Comment on this clone: Other DNA variants within this sample encode the same CDR3. V usage is TRBV28 and J usage is TRBJ1-2; D unclear. CDR3 length: 12 amino acids. Germline V gene sequence: CDR1 MDHEN, CDR2 SYDVKM. Between the trimmed V and J ends, which lost 1 base and 5 bases, there was a span of 5 bases. CDR3 amino acids: CASSLSRYGYTF. The CDR3 coding sequence is TGTGCCAGCAGTTTATCCAGATATGGCTACACCTTC.

A note on this clone: Within the sample, other DNA sequences also encode this same CDR3. The V call is TRBV19, the J call TRBJ1-1; TRBD1 matches at 7 bases. V lost 5 bases, J lost 4 bases, and 7 bases stayed unmatched. In germline, CDR1 is LNHDA, CDR2 SQIVND (reference sequence). The length of the CDR3 is 14 residues. DNA of the CDR3: TGTGCCAGTAGTCCTGGGCAGGGGGGCACTGAAGCTTTCTTT. This sequence encodes CASSPGQGGTEAFF.

The chain uses TRBV4-2 and TRBJ2-7; 11 bases line up with TRBD1. This CDR3 has 16 amino acids. Germline V gives CDR1 LGHNA, CDR2 YNFKEQ. The V gene end was trimmed by 2 bases and the J gene end by 3 bases; junction bases not matched to a gene: 6. The CDR3 bases are TGTGCCAGCAGCCAAAAGGACGGGACAGGGGGCTACGAGCAGTACTTC. Translation gives CASSQKDGTGGYEQYF.

The chain carries TRBV7-2 and TRBJ1-2; 7 nucleotides align to TRBD1. CDR3 size: 14 residues. V shed 5 bases and J 2 bases; nucleotides not matched to a gene: 5. Germline V gene lookup returns CDR1 SGHTA and CDR2 FQGNSA. CDR3 amino acids: CASSLSTGNYGYTF. Here the CDR3 DNA reads TGTGCCAGCAGCCTCTCGACAGGGAACTATGGCTACACCTTC.

As DNA, the CDR3 is TGTGCCAGCAGCTTGGTGGCGGATACGCAGTATTTT. This gives the protein CASSLVADTQYF. The chain is built from TRBV5-4 and TRBJ2-3, with no clear D. Germline V gene lookup returns CDR1 SGHNT and CDR2 YYREEE (reference sequence). The ends were cut back, 0 bases at V and 6 bases at J, with 5 bases in the middle. This CDR3 comprises 12 residues.

The CDR3 DNA sequence: TGTGCCAGCTCACCGACAGGGCCCGGGATTAGCAACTACGAGCAGTACTTC. It codes for CASSPTGPGISNYEQYF. The chain employs TRBV18 and TRBJ2-7; 7 bases line up with TRBD1. The trim removed 3 bases at V and 3 bases at J, leaving 14 bases unmatched. This CDR3 is built from 17 residues. The germline gives CDR1 KGHSH, CDR2 LQKENI.

The chain uses TRBV5-1 and TRBJ2-1; TRBD1 agrees at 12 bases. J was trimmed by 7 bases and V by 4 bases; bases with no gene match: 9. Germline V gene sequence: CDR1 SGHRS, CDR2 YFSETQ. This CDR3 region has 16 residues. The CDR3 nucleotides read TGCGCCAGCAGCAAGACGGGACAGGGGGCTGTAAATGAGCAGTTCTTC. Its protein product is CASSKTGQGAVNEQFF.

The count of this clone is one. This chain connects TRBV6-1 to TRBJ1-1; 7 nucleotides agree with TRBD1. V lost 2 bases, J lost 0 bases, and 12 bases stayed unmatched. Germline V gives CDR1 MNHNS, CDR2 SASEGT. This CDR3 is 18 amino acids long. The CDR3: CASSERGWDRFMNTEAFF. The CDR3 bases are TGTGCCAGCAGTGAAAGGGGATGGGACAGATTCATGAACACTGAAGCTTTCTTT.

This clone appeared a few times. V usage is TRBV27 and J usage is TRBJ1-1; D possibly corresponds to TRBD1 (6 bases). The V gene's germline CDR1 is MNHEY and CDR2 SMNVEV (reference sequence). V shed 5 bases and J shed 4 bases, with 11 bases lying between them. This CDR3 region has 13 residues. The CDR3 reads CASSHREGTEAFF. DNA for the CDR3: TGTGCCAGCAGTCACAGGGAGGGCACTGAAGCTTTCTTT.

This chain's CDR3 is CASSLGQGVTYEQYF. DNA for the CDR3: TGCGCCAGCAGCCTGGGACAGGGCGTAACCTACGAGCAGTACTTC. This rearrangement joins TRBV4-1 to TRBJ2-7, with 9 bases identical to TRBD1. V lost 4 bases and J lost 2; bases outside the gene matches: 6. From germline, CDR1 is MGHRA and CDR2 YSYEKL. CDR3 length: 15 amino acids.

As regards this clone: Other DNA sequences of this sample code for an identical CDR3. The genes are TRBV7-3 and TRBJ2-2; no definite D call. Per the germline V gene, CDR1 is SGHTA and CDR2 is FQGTGA. The CDR3 is made up of 13 amino acids. The germline V and J ends were trimmed by 0 bases and 5 bases, with 4 bases remaining between them. The CDR3 loop reads CASSLTGTGELFF. Here the CDR3 DNA reads TGTGCCAGCAGCTTAACGGGGACCGGGGAGCTGTTTTTT.

The V gene is TRBV4-3, the J gene TRBJ1-1; D gene unclear. The CDR3 contains 13 residues. Germline V gene sequence: CDR1 LGHNA, CDR2 YSLEER. The germline V and J ends were trimmed by 0 bases and 4 bases, with 6 bases remaining between them. CDR3: CASSQDRFTEAFF. The CDR3 DNA follows: TGCGCCAGCAGCCAAGATAGGTTCACTGAAGCTTTCTTT.

Many counts were recorded for this clone. V and J are TRBV4-2 and TRBJ2-7, with 8 positions matching TRBD2. V trimming: 0 bases; J trimming: 5 bases; junction bases outside the gene matches: 9. Germline assignment: CDR1 LGHNA and CDR2 YNFKEQ. The CDR3 is 16 amino acids. The CDR3 spells CASSQDLGSGRDEQYF. CDR3 coding DNA: TGTGCCAGCAGCCAAGATTTAGGGAGCGGGAGAGACGAGCAGTACTTC.